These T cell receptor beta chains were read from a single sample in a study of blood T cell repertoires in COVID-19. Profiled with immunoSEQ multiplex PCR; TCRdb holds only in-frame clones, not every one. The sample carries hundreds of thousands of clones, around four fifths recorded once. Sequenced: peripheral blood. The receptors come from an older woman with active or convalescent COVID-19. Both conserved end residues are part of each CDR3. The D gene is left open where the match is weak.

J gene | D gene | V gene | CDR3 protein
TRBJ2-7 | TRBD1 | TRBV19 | CASSPESTGTGGHEQYF
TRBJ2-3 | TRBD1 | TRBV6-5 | CASSWGQGIADTQYF
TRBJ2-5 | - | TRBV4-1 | CASSYRELQETQYF
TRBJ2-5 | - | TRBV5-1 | CASSWQPGLQETQYF
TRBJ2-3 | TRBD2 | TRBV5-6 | CASSTPLGLAGRTDTQYF
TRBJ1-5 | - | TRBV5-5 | CASSERRGQPQHF
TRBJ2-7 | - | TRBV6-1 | CASSEGPTVGRGVYEQYF
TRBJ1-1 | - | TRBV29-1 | CSVEDQGPGAEAFF
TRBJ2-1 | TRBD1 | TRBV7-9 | CASSLQGAIPHEQFF
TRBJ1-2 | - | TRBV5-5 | CASSYRINYGYTF
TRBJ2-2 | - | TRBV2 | CASGRTVGTGELFF